This entry concerns a single T cell receptor beta chain. Its cognate antigen has yet to be identified. One base away there is no much larger clone; base qualities are not given. The sample belongs to a study of beta chain features in type 1 diabetes (dated by TCRdb to 2016 to 2019). About the full investigation: Patients and healthy donors did not differ in mean age, gender distribution, total cell number or subset yield. Across all samples, about 110 million sorted cells were examined, and cell number per subset correlated strongly with RNA yield. In the study, recently diagnosed type 1 diabetes patients and matched healthy donors were compared on the TCRB repertoires of their sorted circulating CD4+ T cell subsets. Regulatory and stem cell-like memory subsets were obtained from only 8 patients and roughly eight healthy donors, while naive and central memory subsets were obtained from all 30 or so donors.

The germline V gene (reference sequence) supplies CDR1 SEHNR and CDR2 FQNEAQ. Taken from cysteine to phenylalanine, the CDR3 has 14 residues. Kept here is only the CDR3 DNA, which spans 42 bases and is read in frame from base 1. V is reduced by 3 bases and J by 6 bases, leaving a spacing of 9 bases between them. All of the isolated RNA was reverse transcribed with the High Capacity cDNA Reverse Transcription Kit, so expressed TCRB transcripts were sequenced. Deep immunoSEQ sequencing was applied to naive, central memory and regulatory T cell samples, giving an average of roughly 3.5 million total reads per sample. Sorted cells were lysed in RLT buffer, and RNA was extracted using DNase-treated RNeasy Micro or Mini kits according to cell number. Each cell subset was processed on its own to prevent cross-contamination, while patient and healthy donor samples were processed together. TCRB sequences were amplified from cDNA with the immunoSEQ multiplex PCR, producing 87-bp fragments spanning the CDR3 region. Sequencing of the amplicons was performed on the Illumina HiSeq platform. In the source study's methods: PCR bias was computationally corrected using synthetic template baselines, reads within Hamming distance 2 were collapsed, and singletons that could not be merged were discarded. Reads were aligned to IMGT to assign V, D and J genes, CDR3 length, and insertions or deletions at six rearrangement sites. Clonotype counts were normalized to sorted cell number within each subset before computing true diversity and Gini coefficients with the tcR R package. The overlap coefficient, calculated on TCRB nucleotide sequences, was used to measure repertoire sharing. Out-of-frame TCRB sequences from naive cells were analyzed as a proxy for the pre-selection repertoire. TCRdb holds this immuneACCESS table with in-frame rearrangements only. Some clones are missing; in checked studies, unresolved V genes explain under half, and the rest has no known cause. V and J calls and clone size are as listed in that table; D and trimming were resolved from the DNA. This sample has around 360,000 clones in its table, and roughly 12% of those were observed once. About 0.01% of the sample belongs to the ten largest clones.

The full study reports these points: Naive, central memory and regulatory TCRB repertoires appeared to be more similar among patients than among healthy donors. At VDJ recombination sites, patients with type 1 diabetes made fewer insertions and deleted more nucleotides, a pattern implying thymic rearrangement abnormalities. Shorter templates might be favored by PCR, yet because patient and control samples were amplified and corrected together, any such skew would affect both groups equally. In all four CD4+ subsets, TCRB CDR3 length was moderately but significantly shorter in type 1 diabetes patients. Because small numbers of individuals were included in the HLA sub-analyses, any influence of HLA type on TCRB rearrangement was left unresolved. Because cDNA rather than genomic DNA was sequenced, highly expressing activated cells could have been over-represented, although no difference in activation and CD3 levels was found between groups.

A single peripheral blood draw of about 116 mL on average was collected from each donor into heparinised tubes. A BD FACSAria II and a panel including CD45RO, CCR7, CD25, CD127, CD95 and CD27 were used to sort naive, central memory, regulatory and stem cell-like memory CD4+ T cells. Every sorted population had a purity above 95%. Right away, PBMCs were isolated by Lymphoprep density gradient centrifugation and were stained directly, with no culture step. So that batch effects would be minimized, each experiment stained and sorted samples in pairs, pairing one healthy donor with one patient. Sequencing input: naive CD4+ T cells from blood. Explained via the paper, the cell subset or site label denotes: true naive CD4+ T cells. This clonotype originated in a woman aged 18-29 years with type 1 diabetes. The rearranged segments are TRBV7-9 and TRBJ1-6, with the D gene uncertain. In nucleotide form, the sequence is TGTGCCAGCAGCTTCATGGCCGCTAATTCACCCCTCCACTTT. It is translated as CASSFMAANSPLHF. Extended through the reference TRBV7-9 and TRBJ1-6 proteins, this CDR3 yields the full variable domain: DTGVSQNPRHKITKRGQNVTFRCDPISEHNRLYWYRQTLGQGPEFLTYFQNEAQLEKSRLLSDRFSAERPKGSFSTLEIQRTEQGDSAMYLCASSFMAANSPLHFGNGTRLTVT.